This T cell receptor (beta chain) was obtained from a study of shared T cell receptors in the human thymus. Measured with immunoSEQ multiplex PCR; TCRdb has only the in-frame clones, and not every one. The repertoire holds over 650,000 clones, with more than 75% as singletons. The CDR3 totals 13 residues. Trimming stripped 5 bases from V and 7 bases from J, with 14 bases between. From germline, CDR1 is SEHNR and CDR2 FQNEAQ (reference sequence). This clone showed up just a few times. Another study also made use of these data, one on human thymus T cells. That source notes: Donor material was obtained from healthy Finnish infants undergoing corrective surgery for congenital heart defects. In corrective heart surgery, resections were taken, and these provided the thymus tissue. Thymic and blood repertoires seemed to show skewed V and J gene use.

This receptor was identified in a boy under two years old with a congenital heart defect. Input material: thymocytes. J is TRBJ1-2 and V is TRBV7-9, with D possibly matching TRBD1 (5 bases). The CDR3 DNA is TGTGCCAGCAGCCTATCGCAGGGTCGTGGCTACACCTTC. Residues: CASSLSQGRGYTF.